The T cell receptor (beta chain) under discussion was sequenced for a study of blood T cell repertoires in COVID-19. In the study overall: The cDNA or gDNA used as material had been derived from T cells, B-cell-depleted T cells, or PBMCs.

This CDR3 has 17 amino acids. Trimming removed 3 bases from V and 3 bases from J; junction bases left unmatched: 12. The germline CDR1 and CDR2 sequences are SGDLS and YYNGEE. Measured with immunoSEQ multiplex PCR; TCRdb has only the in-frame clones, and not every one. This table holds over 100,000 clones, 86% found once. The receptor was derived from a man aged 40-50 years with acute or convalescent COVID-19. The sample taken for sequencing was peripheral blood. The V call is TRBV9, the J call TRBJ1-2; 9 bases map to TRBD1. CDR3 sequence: CASSEPGQGRIDYGYTF. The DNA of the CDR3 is TGTGCCAGCAGCGAGCCGGGACAGGGTAGAATCGACTATGGCTACACCTTC.